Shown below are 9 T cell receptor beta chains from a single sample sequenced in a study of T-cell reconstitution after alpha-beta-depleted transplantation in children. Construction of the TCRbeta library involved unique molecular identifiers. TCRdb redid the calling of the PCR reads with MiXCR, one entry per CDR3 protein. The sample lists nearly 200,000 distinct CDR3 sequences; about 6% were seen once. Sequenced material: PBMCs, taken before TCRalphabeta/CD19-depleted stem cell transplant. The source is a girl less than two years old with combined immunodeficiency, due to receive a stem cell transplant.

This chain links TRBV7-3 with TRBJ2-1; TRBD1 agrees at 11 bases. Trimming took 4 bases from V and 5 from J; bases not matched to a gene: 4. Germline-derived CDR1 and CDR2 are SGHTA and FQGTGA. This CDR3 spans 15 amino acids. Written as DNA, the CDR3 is TGTGCCAGCAGCTCACGGACAGGGGGCCACAATGAGCAGTTCTTC. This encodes CASSSRTGGHNEQFF.

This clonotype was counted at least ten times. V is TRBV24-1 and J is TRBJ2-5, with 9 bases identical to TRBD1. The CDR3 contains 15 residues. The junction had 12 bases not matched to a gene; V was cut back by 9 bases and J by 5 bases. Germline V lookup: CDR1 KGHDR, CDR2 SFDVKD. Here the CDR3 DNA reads TGTGCCACCGGAGACCACAGGGGGCGTCAGGAGACCCAGTACTTC. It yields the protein CATGDHRGRQETQYF.

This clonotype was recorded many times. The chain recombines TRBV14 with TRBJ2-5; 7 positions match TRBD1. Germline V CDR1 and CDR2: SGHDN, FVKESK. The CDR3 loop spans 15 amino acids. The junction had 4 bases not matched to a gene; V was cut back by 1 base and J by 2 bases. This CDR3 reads CASSQGTGGQETQYF. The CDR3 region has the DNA TGTGCCAGCAGCCAAGGGACAGGAGGTCAAGAGACCCAGTACTTC.

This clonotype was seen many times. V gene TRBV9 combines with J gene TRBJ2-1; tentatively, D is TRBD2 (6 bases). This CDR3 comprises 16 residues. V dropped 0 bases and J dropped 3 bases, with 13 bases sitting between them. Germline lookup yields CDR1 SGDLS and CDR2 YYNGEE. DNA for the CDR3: TGTGCCAGCAGCGTAGGGAGCGGGTATTTCTACAATGAGCAGTTCTTC. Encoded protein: CASSVGSGYFYNEQFF.

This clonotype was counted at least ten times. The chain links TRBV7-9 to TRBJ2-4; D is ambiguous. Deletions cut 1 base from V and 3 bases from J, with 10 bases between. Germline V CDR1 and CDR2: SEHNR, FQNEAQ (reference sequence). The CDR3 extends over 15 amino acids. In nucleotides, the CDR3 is TGTGCCAGCAGCTTAGACAGCCACCTCAAAAACATTCAGTACTTC. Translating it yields CASSLDSHLKNIQYF.

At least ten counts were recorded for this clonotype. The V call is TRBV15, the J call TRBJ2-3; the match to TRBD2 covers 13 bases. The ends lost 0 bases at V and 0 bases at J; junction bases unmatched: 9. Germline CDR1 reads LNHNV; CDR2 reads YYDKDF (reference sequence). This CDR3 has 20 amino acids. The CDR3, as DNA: TGTGCCACCAGCAGAGATTGGACTAGCGGGGGCGGTGTAAGCACAGATACGCAGTATTTT. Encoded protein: CATSRDWTSGGGVSTDTQYF.

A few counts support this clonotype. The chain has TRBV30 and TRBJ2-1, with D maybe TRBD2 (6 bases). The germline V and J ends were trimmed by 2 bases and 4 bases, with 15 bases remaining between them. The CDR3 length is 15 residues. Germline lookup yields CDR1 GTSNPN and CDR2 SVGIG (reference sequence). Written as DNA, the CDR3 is TGTGCCTGGAGTTACAGAGCGGGCGAGTACAATGAGCAGTTCTTC. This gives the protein CAWSYRAGEYNEQFF.

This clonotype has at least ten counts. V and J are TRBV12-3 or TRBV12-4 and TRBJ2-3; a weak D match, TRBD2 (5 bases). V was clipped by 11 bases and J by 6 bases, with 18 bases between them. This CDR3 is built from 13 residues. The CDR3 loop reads CASQGLAGDTQYF. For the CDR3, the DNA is TGTGCCTCCCAAGGGCTAGCTGGGGATACGCAGTATTTT.

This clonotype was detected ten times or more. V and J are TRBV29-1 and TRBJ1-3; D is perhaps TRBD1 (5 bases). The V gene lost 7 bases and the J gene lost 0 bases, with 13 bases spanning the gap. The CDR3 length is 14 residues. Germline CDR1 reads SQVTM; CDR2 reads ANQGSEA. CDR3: CSAYKDTSGNTIYF. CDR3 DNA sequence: TGCAGCGCTTATAAGGACACCTCTGGAAACACCATATATTTT. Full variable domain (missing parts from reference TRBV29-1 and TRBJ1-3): SAVISQKPSRDICQRGTSLTIQCQVDSQVTMMFWYRQQPGQSLTLIATANQGSEATYESGFVIDKFPISRPNLTFSTLTVSNMSPEDSSIYLCSAYKDTSGNTIYFGEGSWLTVV.